This TCR beta chain comes out of a study of blood T cell repertoires in COVID-19. Turning to the study itself: Italy, Spain and the United States were the sources of the convalescent and acute COVID-19 samples. PBMCs, B-cell-depleted T cells, or T cells were the source of the cDNA or gDNA that made up the material.

Germline V gene sequence: CDR1 SGHRS, CDR2 YFSETQ. V lost 4 bases to trimming and J lost 5 bases, with 12 bases between them. This CDR3 has 13 residues. The method was immunoSEQ multiplex PCR; TCRdb's version includes in-frame clones alone and lacks a portion of them. The sample has tens of thousands of clones, under 85% seen once. V is TRBV5-1 and J is TRBJ1-1, with D unresolved. The receptor's source is an elderly woman with acute or convalescent COVID-19. The sample was peripheral blood. The CDR3 DNA follows: TGCGCCAGCAGCCCCGGGAGCCAGACTGAAGCTTTCTTT. Its protein is CASSPGSQTEAFF.